This T cell receptor (beta chain) was observed in a study of T cell repertoires in cytomegalovirus infection. Study overall: Public signatures in TCR beta pointed to CMV infection and matching HLA type.

Germline V CDR1 and CDR2: SQVTM, ANQGSEA. The CDR3 loop spans 14 amino acids. V lost 4 bases, J lost 4 bases, and 8 bases stayed unmatched. This clonotype was counted only a few times. Its antigen is as yet unknown. Study results and caveats: Accumulated public TCR beta family frequency recognized individuals carrying CMV together with the relevant HLA. CMV-specific TCR beta clonotypes restricted by HLA-C dominated the ex vivo response.

TCRdb re-derived calls from the reads in MiXCR, one entry per CDR3 protein. The sample contains around 440,000 distinct CDR3 sequences, about 11% of which appear only once. The chain has TRBV29-1 and TRBJ2-3, with 7 bases fitting TRBD2. The clonotype was recovered from a human donor in good health (CMV status not recorded). Some clones in this sample may be carry-over from other donors' samples. Specimen: PBMCs. CDR3 in amino acids: CSVARGSRSDTQYF. In DNA form, the CDR3 reads TGCAGCGTTGCTCGCGGGAGTCGGTCAGATACGCAGTATTTT.